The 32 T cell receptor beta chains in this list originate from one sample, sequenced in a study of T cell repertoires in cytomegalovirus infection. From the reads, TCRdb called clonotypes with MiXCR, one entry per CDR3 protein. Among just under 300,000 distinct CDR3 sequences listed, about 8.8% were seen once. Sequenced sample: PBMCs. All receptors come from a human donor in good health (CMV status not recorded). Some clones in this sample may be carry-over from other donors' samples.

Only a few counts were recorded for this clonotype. DNA for the CDR3: TGCAGTGCCACCCTGCCGGGACCGAGGAGGACTGAAGCTTTCTTT. Translation gives CSATLPGPRRTEAFF. This chain connects TRBV20-1 to TRBJ1-1, with D maybe TRBD1 (5 bases). The CDR3 has 15 amino acids. In germline, CDR1 is DFQATT, CDR2 SNEGSKA (reference sequence). Trimming cost V 6 bases and J 5 bases, with 22 bases left between them.

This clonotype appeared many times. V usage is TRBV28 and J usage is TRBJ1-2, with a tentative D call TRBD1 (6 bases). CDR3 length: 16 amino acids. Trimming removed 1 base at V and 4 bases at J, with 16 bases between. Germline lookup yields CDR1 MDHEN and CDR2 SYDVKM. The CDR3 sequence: CASSLSPSRGGYGYTF. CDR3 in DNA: TGTGCCAGCAGTTTATCACCCTCGAGGGGGGGCTATGGCTACACCTTC.

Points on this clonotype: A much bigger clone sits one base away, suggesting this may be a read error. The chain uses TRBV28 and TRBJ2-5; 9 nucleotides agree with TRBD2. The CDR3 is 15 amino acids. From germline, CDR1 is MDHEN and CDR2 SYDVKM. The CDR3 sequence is CASSSPLAGRETQCF. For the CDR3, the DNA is TGTGCCAGCAGTTCCCCCCTAGCGGGGAGGGAGACCCAGTGCTTC.

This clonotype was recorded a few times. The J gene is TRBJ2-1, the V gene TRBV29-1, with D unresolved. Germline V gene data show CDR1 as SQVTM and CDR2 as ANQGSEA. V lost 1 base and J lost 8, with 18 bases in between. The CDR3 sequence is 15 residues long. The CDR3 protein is CSVEGRSTSGDEQFF. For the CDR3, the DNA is TGCAGCGTTGAAGGTCGGTCTACCTCCGGCGATGAGCAGTTCTTC.

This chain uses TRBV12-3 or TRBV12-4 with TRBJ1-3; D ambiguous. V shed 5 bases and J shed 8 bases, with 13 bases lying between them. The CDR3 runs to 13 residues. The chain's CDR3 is CASSPSGRDTIYF. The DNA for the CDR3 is TGTGCCAGCAGTCCTTCGGGGAGGGACACCATATATTTT.

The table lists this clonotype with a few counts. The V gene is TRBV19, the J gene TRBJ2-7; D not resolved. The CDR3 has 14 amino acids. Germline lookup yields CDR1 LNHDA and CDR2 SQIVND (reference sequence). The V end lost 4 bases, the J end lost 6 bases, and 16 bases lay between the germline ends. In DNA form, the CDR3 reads TGTGCCAGTAGTAAAGCCGGCGGTAGAGGCGAGCAGTACGTC. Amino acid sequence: CASSKAGGRGEQYV.

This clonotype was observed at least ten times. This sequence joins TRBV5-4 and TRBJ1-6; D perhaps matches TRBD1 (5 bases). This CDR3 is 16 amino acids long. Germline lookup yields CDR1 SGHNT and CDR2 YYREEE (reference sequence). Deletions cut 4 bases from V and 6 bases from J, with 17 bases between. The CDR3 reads CASSLRSGRPNSPLHF. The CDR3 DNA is TGTGCCAGCAGCCTCAGATCGGGACGGCCTAATTCACCCCTCCACTTT. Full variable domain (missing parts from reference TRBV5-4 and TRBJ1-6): ETGVTQSPTHLIKTRGQQVTLRCSSQSGHNTVSWYQQALGQGPQFIFQYYREEENGRGNFPPRFSGLQFPNYSSELNVNALELDDSALYLCASSLRSGRPNSPLHFGNGTRLTVT.

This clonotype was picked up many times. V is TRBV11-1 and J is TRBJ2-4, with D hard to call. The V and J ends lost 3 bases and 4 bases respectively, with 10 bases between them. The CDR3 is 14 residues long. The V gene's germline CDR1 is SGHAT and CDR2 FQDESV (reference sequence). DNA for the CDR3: TGTGCCAGCAGCTTTGGTGACGGGAAAAACATTCAGTACTTC. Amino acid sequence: CASSFGDGKNIQYF. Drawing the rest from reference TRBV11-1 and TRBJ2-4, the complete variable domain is EAEVAQSPRYKITEKSQAVAFWCDPISGHATLYWYRQILGQGPELLVQFQDESVVDDSQLPKDRFSAERLKGVDSTLKIQPAELGDSAMYLCASSFGDGKNIQYFGAGTRLSVL.

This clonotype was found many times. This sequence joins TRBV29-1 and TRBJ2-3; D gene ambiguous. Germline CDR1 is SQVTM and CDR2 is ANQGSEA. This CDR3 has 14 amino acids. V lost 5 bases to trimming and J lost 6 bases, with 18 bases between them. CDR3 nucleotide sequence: TGCAGCGTTTCGAAACCGGGTGAGGTGGATACGCAGTATTTT. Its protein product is CSVSKPGEVDTQYF.

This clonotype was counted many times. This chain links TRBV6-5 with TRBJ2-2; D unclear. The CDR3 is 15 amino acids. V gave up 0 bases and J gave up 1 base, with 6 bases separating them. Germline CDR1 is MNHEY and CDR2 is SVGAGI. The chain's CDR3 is CASSYSPKNTGELFF. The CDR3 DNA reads TGTGCCAGCAGTTACTCACCGAAGAACACCGGGGAGCTGTTTTTT.

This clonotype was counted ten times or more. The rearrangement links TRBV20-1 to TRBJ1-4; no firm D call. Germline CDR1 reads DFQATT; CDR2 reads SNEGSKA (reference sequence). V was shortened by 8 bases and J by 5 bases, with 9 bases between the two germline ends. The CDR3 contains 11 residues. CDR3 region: CSSGVNEKLFF. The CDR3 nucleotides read TGCAGTTCCGGGGTGAATGAAAAACTGTTTTTT.

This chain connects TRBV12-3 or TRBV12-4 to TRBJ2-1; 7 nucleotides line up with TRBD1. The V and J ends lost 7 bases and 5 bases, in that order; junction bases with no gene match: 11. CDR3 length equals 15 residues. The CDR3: CASILRDRVNNEQFF. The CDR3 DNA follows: TGTGCCAGCATCCTAAGGGACAGAGTAAACAATGAGCAGTTCTTC.

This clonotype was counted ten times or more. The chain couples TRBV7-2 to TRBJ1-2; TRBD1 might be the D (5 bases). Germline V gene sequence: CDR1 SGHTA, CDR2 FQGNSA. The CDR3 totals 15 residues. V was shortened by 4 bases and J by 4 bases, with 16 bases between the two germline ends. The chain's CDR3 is CASSSIRGRSYGYTF. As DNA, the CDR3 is TGTGCCAGCAGCTCTATTCGGGGGAGAAGCTATGGCTACACCTTC.

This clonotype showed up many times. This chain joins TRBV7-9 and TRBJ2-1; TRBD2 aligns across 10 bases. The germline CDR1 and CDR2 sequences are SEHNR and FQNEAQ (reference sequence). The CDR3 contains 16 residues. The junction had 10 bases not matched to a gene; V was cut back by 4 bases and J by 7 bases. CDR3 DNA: TGTGCCAGCAGCTGGGGGACTAGCGCCCCGGGTAATGAGCAGTTCTTC. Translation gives CASSWGTSAPGNEQFF.

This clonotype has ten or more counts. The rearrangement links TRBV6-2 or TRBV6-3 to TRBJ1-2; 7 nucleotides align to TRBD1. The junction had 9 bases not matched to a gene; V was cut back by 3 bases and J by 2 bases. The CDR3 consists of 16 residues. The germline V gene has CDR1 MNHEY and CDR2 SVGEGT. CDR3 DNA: TGTGCCAGCAGTTATGCCTCCATGACAGGGAACTATGGCTACACCTTC. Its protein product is CASSYASMTGNYGYTF.

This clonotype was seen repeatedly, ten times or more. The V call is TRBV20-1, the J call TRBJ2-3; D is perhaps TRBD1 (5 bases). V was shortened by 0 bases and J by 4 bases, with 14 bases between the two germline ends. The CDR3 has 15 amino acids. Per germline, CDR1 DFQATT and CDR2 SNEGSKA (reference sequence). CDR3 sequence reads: CSARDPQGRADTQYF. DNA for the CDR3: TGCAGTGCTAGAGATCCCCAGGGTAGAGCAGATACGCAGTATTTT.

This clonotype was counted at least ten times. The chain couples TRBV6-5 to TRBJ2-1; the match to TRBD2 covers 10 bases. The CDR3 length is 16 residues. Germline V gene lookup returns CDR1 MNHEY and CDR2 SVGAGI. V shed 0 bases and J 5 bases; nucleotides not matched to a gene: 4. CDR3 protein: CASSYSSGGFNNEQFF. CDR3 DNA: TGTGCCAGCAGTTACTCTAGCGGGGGGTTCAACAATGAGCAGTTCTTC.

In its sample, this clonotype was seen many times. This CDR3 reads CASGTQGVNTEAFF. CDR3 bases: TGTGCCAGCGGAACCCAGGGTGTGAACACTGAAGCTTTCTTT. The chain couples TRBV28 to TRBJ1-1; tentative D call: TRBD1 (5 bases). Germline V gene sequence: CDR1 MDHEN, CDR2 SYDVKM. The CDR3 covers 14 residues. V lost 8 bases, J lost 0 bases, and 13 bases lay in between.

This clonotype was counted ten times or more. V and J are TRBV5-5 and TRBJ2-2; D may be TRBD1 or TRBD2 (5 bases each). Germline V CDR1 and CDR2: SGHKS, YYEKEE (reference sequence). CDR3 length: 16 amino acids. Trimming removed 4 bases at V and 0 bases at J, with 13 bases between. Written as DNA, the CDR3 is TGTGCCAGCAGCCCCTCCGGGACGTCGAACACCGGGGAGCTGTTTTTT. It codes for CASSPSGTSNTGELFF. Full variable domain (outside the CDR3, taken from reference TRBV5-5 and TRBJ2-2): DAGVTQSPTHLIKTRGQQVTLRCSPISGHKSVSWYQQVLGQGPQFIFQYYEKEERGRGNFPDRFSARQFPNYSSELNVNALLLGDSALYLCASSPSGTSNTGELFFGEGSRLTVL.

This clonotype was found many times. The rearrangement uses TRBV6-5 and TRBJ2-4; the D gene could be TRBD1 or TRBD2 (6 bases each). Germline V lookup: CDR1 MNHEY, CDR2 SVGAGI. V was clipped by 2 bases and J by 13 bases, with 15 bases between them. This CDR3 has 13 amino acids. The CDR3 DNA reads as TGTGCCAGCAGTTACCCGACAGGAGGGGAGCAGTACTTC. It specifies CASSYPTGGEQYF.

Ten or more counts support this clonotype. In DNA form, the CDR3 reads TGTGCCACTAACAGGGGGCGGACGTGGTTCTTC. It is translated as CATNRGRTWFF. This chain uses TRBV2 with TRBJ2-1, with 9 bases fitting TRBD1. Germline values: CDR1 SNHLY, CDR2 FYNNEI. The CDR3 covers 11 residues. Unmatched junction bases numbered 10, after V lost 10 bases and J lost 15 bases. Full variable domain (missing parts from reference TRBV2 and TRBJ2-1): EPEVTQTPSHQVTQMGQEVILRCVPISNHLYFYWYRQILGQKVEFLVSFYNNEISEKSEIFDDQFSVERPDGSNFTLKIRSTKLEDSAMYFCATNRGRTWFFGPGTRLTVL.

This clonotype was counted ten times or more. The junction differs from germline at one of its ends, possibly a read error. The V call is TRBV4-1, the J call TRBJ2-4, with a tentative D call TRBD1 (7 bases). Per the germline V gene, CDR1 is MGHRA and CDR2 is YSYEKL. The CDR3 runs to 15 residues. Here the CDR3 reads CASSQDGQGGNIQYF. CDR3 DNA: TGCGCCAGCAGCCAAGATGGGCAGGGGGGAAACATCCAGTACTTC.

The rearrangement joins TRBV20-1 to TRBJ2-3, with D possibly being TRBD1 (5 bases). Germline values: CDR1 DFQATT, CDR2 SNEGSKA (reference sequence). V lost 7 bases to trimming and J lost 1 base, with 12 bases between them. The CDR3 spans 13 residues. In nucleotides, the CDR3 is TGCAGTGGGGGCCGCCCTCGCACAGATACGCAGTATTTT. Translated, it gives CSGGRPRTDTQYF.

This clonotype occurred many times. Here the CDR3 DNA reads TGTGCCAGCAGTCTCCCGGCAGGGGGCGGGAACATTCAGTACTTC. Residues: CASSLPAGGGNIQYF. V usage is TRBV28 and J usage is TRBJ2-4; 8 bases match TRBD1. Losses at the gene ends were 5 bases for V and 7 bases for J; bases not matched to a gene: 10. This CDR3 has 15 residues. Germline values: CDR1 MDHEN, CDR2 SYDVKM.

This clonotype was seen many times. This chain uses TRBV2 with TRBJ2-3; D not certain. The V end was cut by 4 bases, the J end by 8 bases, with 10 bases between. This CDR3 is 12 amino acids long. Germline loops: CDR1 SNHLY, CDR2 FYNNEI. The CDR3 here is CASSGSSITQYF. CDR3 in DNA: TGTGCCAGCAGTGGGAGTAGCATTACGCAGTATTTT.

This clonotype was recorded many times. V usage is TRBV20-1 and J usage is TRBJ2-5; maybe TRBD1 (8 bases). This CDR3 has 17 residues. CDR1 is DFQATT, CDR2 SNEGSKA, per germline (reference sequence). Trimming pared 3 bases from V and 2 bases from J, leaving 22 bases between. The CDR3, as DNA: TGCAGTGCTAGGAAATACAGGGGGGGGCAGAATCAAGAGACCCAGTACTTC. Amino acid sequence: CSARKYRGGQNQETQYF.

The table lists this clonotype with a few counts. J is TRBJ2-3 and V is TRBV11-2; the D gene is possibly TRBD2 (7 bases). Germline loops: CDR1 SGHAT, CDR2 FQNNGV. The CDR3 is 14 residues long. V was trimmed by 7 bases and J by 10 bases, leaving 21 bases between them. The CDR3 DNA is TGTGCCAGCACCGTAACCATGGGGGGGCATGCGCAGTATTTT. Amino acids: CASTVTMGGHAQYF.

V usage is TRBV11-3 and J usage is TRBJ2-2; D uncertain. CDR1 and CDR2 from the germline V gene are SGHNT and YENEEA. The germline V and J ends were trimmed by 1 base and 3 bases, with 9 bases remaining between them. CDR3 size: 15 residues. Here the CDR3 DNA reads TGTGCCAGCAGCTTAGCGGGTTCGCACACCGGGGAGCTGTTTTTT. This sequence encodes CASSLAGSHTGELFF.

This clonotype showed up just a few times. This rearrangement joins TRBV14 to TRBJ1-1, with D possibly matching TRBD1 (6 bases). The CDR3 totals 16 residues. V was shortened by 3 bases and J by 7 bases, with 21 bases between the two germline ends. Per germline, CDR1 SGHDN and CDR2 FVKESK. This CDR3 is CASSQINGRGFDEAFF. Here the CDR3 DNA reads TGTGCCAGCAGCCAGATAAATGGCAGGGGATTTGATGAAGCTTTCTTT.

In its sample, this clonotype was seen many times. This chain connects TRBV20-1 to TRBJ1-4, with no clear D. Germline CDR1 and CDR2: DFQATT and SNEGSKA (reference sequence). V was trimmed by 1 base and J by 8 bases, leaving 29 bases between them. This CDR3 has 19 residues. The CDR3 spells CSARGRRAGSPIQGEKLFF. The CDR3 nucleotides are TGCAGTGCTAGAGGGAGGCGGGCTGGTTCGCCTATACAAGGGGAAAAACTGTTTTTT.

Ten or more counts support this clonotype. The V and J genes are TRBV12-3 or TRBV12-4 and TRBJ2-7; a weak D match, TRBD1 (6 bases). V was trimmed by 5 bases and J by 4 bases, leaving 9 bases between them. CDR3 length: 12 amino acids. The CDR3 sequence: CASSQGQYEQYV. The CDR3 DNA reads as TGTGCCAGCAGTCAAGGACAGTACGAGCAGTACGTC.

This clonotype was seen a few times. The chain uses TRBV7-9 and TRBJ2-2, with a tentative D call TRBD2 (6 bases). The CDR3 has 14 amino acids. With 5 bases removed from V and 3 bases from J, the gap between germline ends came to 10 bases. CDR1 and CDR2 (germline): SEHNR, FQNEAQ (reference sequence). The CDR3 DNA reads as TGTGCCAGCAGCCCAGGAGGGGACACCGGGGAGCTGTTTTTT. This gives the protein CASSPGGDTGELFF.